These 4 T cell receptor beta chains were all obtained from the same sample, sequenced in a study of glioma-infiltrating T cells. TCR alpha and beta CDR3 regions were amplified from RNA using iRepertoire nested multiplex PCR. TCRdb called the multiplex PCR reads again in MiXCR, with one record for every CDR3 protein. Among 40,000 or so distinct CDR3 sequences, about a fifth were seen once, and the ten largest hold 5% to 6.5%. The sequencing input was glioma tissue, nonneoplastic brain tissue, or PBMCs (not recorded which). These TCRs come from a human donor with low-grade glioma or glioblastoma, undergoing nonglioma brain surgery, or in good health (not recorded which).

The rearrangement joins TRBV11-2 to TRBJ2-3, with TRBD1 matching over 7 bases. V shed 5 bases and J 4 bases; nucleotides not matched to a gene: 6. Germline-derived CDR1 and CDR2 are SGHAT and FQNNGV. This CDR3 has 14 amino acids. This CDR3 is CASSEQGTPDTQYF. The CDR3 DNA follows: TGTGCCAGCAGCGAACAGGGGACCCCAGATACGCAGTATTTT.

This clonotype was counted ten times or more. The chain recombines TRBV20-1 with TRBJ1-1, with D perhaps matching TRBD1 (6 bases). The V end was cut by 4 bases, the J end by 6 bases, with 15 bases between. Germline V gene sequence: CDR1 DFQATT, CDR2 SNEGSKA (reference sequence). This CDR3 comprises 13 residues. The CDR3 DNA is TGCAGTGCTAAGCCTTCAGGGGAAGCTGAAGCTTTCTTT. Translated: CSAKPSGEAEAFF.

This clonotype showed up many times. CDR3 residues: CASRNIRGPDTEAFF. The CDR3 region has the DNA TGTGCCAGCAGGAACATCAGGGGGCCTGACACTGAAGCTTTCTTT. This chain joins TRBV5-6 and TRBJ1-1, with 8 bases that match TRBD1. CDR3 length: 15 amino acids. CDR1 is SGHDT, CDR2 YYEEEE, per germline. V shed 5 bases and J 3 bases; nucleotides not matched to a gene: 9.

About this clonotype itself: With a much larger clone just one base away, this may be a read error. V is TRBV3-1 and J is TRBJ2-1, with 12 bases identical to TRBD2. The CDR3 runs 19 residues. The ends lost 4 bases at V and 6 bases at J; junction bases unmatched: 16. Germline CDR1 reads LGHDT; CDR2 reads YNNKEL (reference sequence). The CDR3 spells CASSPSKGLAGGTSNEQFF. In DNA, the CDR3 is TGTGCCAGCAGCCCATCTAAAGGGCTAGCGGGAGGGACCTCCAATGAGCAGTTCTTC.